The 28 T cell receptor beta chains presented below share a single source sample, sequenced in a study of T-cell reconstitution after alpha-beta-depleted transplantation in children. The TCRbeta library incorporated unique molecular identifiers. TCRdb independently ran MiXCR on the PCR reads; one entry per CDR3 protein. The table includes hundreds of thousands of distinct CDR3 sequences, around 17% detected once. The sample here was PBMCs from the stem cell graft donor, taken from the stem cell graft. The receptors originated from a human donor who donated a stem cell graft to a child with acute myeloid leukemia.

The chain recombines TRBV5-1 with TRBJ2-5; TRBD2 matches at 9 bases. Germline V CDR1 and CDR2: SGHRS, YFSETQ. The V gene end was trimmed by 7 bases and the J gene end by 5 bases; junction bases not matched to a gene: 3. There are 12 residues in the CDR3. CDR3 nucleotides: TGCGCCAGCGGGACTAGCCGGGAGACCCAGTACTTC. Its translation is CASGTSRETQYF.

This clonotype has only a few counts. The V call is TRBV27, the J call TRBJ2-2, with D uncertain. Germline lookup yields CDR1 MNHEY and CDR2 SMNVEV (reference sequence). The germline V and J ends were trimmed by 0 bases and 0 bases, with 8 bases remaining between them. The CDR3 length is 16 residues. CDR3 sequence: CASSLSPRSNTGELFF. CDR3 in DNA: TGTGCCAGCAGTTTATCTCCCAGATCGAACACCGGGGAGCTGTTTTTT.

This clonotype was picked up one time. The chain is built from TRBV27 and TRBJ2-3, with 10 bases fitting TRBD2. CDR3 length: 15 amino acids. Germline V gene data show CDR1 as MNHEY and CDR2 as SMNVEV (reference sequence). V lost 8 bases, J lost 2 bases, and 7 bases stayed unmatched. The CDR3 DNA is TGTGCCAGCGCTAGCGGGGGTGCTACCACAGATACGCAGTATTTT. Translating it yields CASASGGATTDTQYF.

This clonotype was recorded many times. This CDR3 is CASSGRGNQPQHF. CDR3 nucleotides: TGTGCCAGCAGTGGGAGGGGAAATCAGCCCCAGCATTTT. The chain combines TRBV7-2 with TRBJ1-5; possible D gene TRBD1, 5 bases. Deletions cut 6 bases from V and 4 bases from J, with 10 bases between. Per the germline V gene, CDR1 is SGHTA and CDR2 is FQGNSA. CDR3 size: 13 residues.

This clonotype has more than one count but fewer than ten. The rearrangement uses TRBV20-1 and TRBJ1-1; TRBD1 agrees at 8 bases. Germline V CDR1 and CDR2: DFQATT, SNEGSKA (reference sequence). With 6 bases clipped from V and 4 bases from J, the junction kept 7 bases outside the gene matches. The CDR3 is 13 amino acids. The CDR3 DNA reads as TGCAGTGCAACAGGGGGGGGGGCCACTGAAGCTTTCTTT. It specifies CSATGGGATEAFF.

This clonotype came up once. With a much larger clone just one base away, this may be a read error. CDR3 residues: CAISERGTGGYEQHV. The CDR3, as DNA: TGTGCCATCAGTGAGAGGGGGACAGGGGGCTACGAGCAGCACGTC. This chain links TRBV10-3 with TRBJ2-7; 12 bases agree with TRBD1. The germline gives CDR1 ENHRY, CDR2 SYGVKD. This CDR3 is built from 15 residues.

This chain joins TRBV7-2 and TRBJ2-7; D might be TRBD1 (5 bases). Germline CDR1 is SGHTA and CDR2 is FQGNSA. This CDR3 comprises 14 residues. Trimming took 6 bases from V and 4 from J, leaving 16 bases between them. The CDR3: CASSQWSGAYEQYV. The CDR3 coding sequence is TGTGCCAGCAGTCAATGGTCTGGGGCATACGAGCAGTACGTC.

This clonotype has more than one count but fewer than ten. The chain couples TRBV12-3 or TRBV12-4 to TRBJ1-5; D not resolved. The CDR3 has 14 residues. Trimming removed 4 bases from V and 4 bases from J, with 11 bases in between. As DNA, the CDR3 is TGTGCCAGCAGTTCCCGGACCGTTAATCAGCCCCAGCATTTT. It encodes CASSSRTVNQPQHF.

This clonotype was seen many times. This chain links TRBV7-6 with TRBJ2-2; D remains ambiguous. The CDR3 spans 16 residues. Deletions cut 0 bases from V and 5 bases from J, with 13 bases between. Germline assignment: CDR1 SGHVS and CDR2 FNYEAQ. The CDR3 DNA reads TGTGCCAGCAGCTTAGCGGTTGATGGGGTAACCGGGGAGCTGTTTTTT. Translating gives CASSLAVDGVTGELFF.

This clonotype appeared many times. V is TRBV29-1 and J is TRBJ2-2, with D perhaps TRBD2 (6 bases). This CDR3 contains 13 residues. V was trimmed by 7 bases and J by 3 bases, leaving 12 bases between them. Per the germline V gene, CDR1 is SQVTM and CDR2 is ANQGSEA. CDR3 sequence: CSGDWEDTGELFF. CDR3 in DNA: TGCAGCGGTGACTGGGAGGACACCGGGGAGCTGTTTTTT.

This clonotype was seen at least ten times. The chain recombines TRBV12-3 or TRBV12-4 with TRBJ2-3; D ambiguous. The CDR3 has 13 residues. V was clipped by 7 bases and J by 4 bases, with 12 bases between them. The CDR3 DNA reads as TGTGCCAGCACCGATCCCCCGGCAGATACGCAGTATTTT. Protein: CASTDPPADTQYF.

With regard to this clonotype: A much more abundant neighbour one base away suggests this may be a read error. This sequence joins TRBV20-1 and TRBJ1-5; unclear D gene. Per the germline V gene, CDR1 is DFQATT and CDR2 is SNEGSKA (reference sequence). The CDR3 runs to 12 residues. CDR3 residues: CSPSRYNQPQHF. The CDR3 DNA follows: TGCAGTCCTAGCCGTTACAATCAGCCCCAGCATTTT.

This clonotype was observed many times. V usage is TRBV7-2 and J usage is TRBJ1-1; D is ambiguous. Germline CDR1 SGHTA, CDR2 FQGNSA. The V end lost 6 bases, the J end lost 1 base, and 12 bases lay between the germline ends. The CDR3 loop spans 14 amino acids. The CDR3 is CASRRVRQNTEAFF. CDR3 DNA sequence: TGTGCCAGCAGACGCGTCAGGCAGAACACTGAAGCTTTCTTT.

The chain couples TRBV12-3 or TRBV12-4 to TRBJ2-4, with a possible D match to TRBD2 (6 bases). This CDR3 is 14 amino acids long. The V and J ends lost 4 bases and 4 bases respectively, with 11 bases between them. The chain's CDR3 is CASSSPGEKNIQYF. For the CDR3, the DNA is TGTGCCAGCAGTTCTCCGGGAGAAAAAAACATTCAGTACTTC.

This clonotype has just a few counts. V and J are TRBV7-9 and TRBJ2-7, with 7 bases identical to TRBD2. This CDR3 spans 16 amino acids. Germline V lookup: CDR1 SEHNR, CDR2 FQNEAQ (reference sequence). V dropped 5 bases and J dropped 2; count of bases not matched to a gene: 12. The CDR3 loop reads CASSHLGQGGTYEQYV. The CDR3 nucleotides read TGTGCCAGCAGCCACCTTGGGCAGGGAGGGACCTACGAGCAGTACGTC.

This chain connects TRBV2 to TRBJ1-2, with D uncertain. The CDR3 sequence is 13 residues long. Germline V gene data show CDR1 as SNHLY and CDR2 as FYNNEI. V lost 4 bases, J lost 8 bases, and 14 bases lay in between. This chain's CDR3 is CASSAGKKGGYTF. The CDR3 nucleotides read TGTGCCAGCAGTGCCGGGAAGAAGGGCGGCTACACCTTC. The full variable domain, rest sourced from reference TRBV2 and TRBJ1-2, is EPEVTQTPSHQVTQMGQEVILRCVPISNHLYFYWYRQILGQKVEFLVSFYNNEISEKSEIFDDQFSVERPDGSNFTLKIRSTKLEDSAMYFCASSAGKKGGYTFGSGTRLTVV.

This clonotype came up a few times. V usage is TRBV7-2 and J usage is TRBJ2-5; 12 bases agree with TRBD1. This CDR3 is 15 amino acids long. Germline CDR1 is SGHTA and CDR2 is FQGNSA. The V and J ends lost 4 bases and 5 bases, in that order; junction bases with no gene match: 5. This chain's CDR3 is CASSSGQGARETQYF. In nucleotides, the CDR3 is TGTGCCAGCAGCTCGGGACAGGGGGCGAGGGAGACCCAGTACTTC.

The V gene is TRBV13, the J gene TRBJ2-2; D unresolved. CDR3 length: 17 residues. V gave up 3 bases and J gave up 5 bases, with 19 bases separating them. The germline V gene encodes CDR1 PRHDT and CDR2 FYEKMQ (reference sequence). CDR3 loop: CASSFSGYTYSTGELFF. The CDR3 nucleotides read TGTGCCAGCAGCTTTAGTGGATACACGTATAGTACCGGGGAGCTGTTTTTT.

This clonotype was observed many times. The genes are TRBV7-2 and TRBJ1-3; D remains ambiguous. Germline CDR1 SGHTA, CDR2 FQGNSA. The germline V and J ends were trimmed by 2 bases and 0 bases, with 14 bases remaining between them. The CDR3 is 17 residues long. CDR3 protein: CASSLTPPTSSGNTIYF. In nucleotides, the CDR3 is TGTGCCAGCAGCTTAACGCCCCCGACCAGCTCTGGAAACACCATATATTTT. Based on the CDR3 plus reference TRBV7-2 and TRBJ1-3, the full variable domain is GAGVSQSPSNKVTEKGKDVELRCDPISGHTALYWYRQSLGQGLEFLIYFQGNSAPDKSGLPSDRFSAERTGGSVSTLTIQRTQQEDSAVYLCASSLTPPTSSGNTIYFGEGSWLTVV.

This clonotype was observed a handful of times. The chain recombines TRBV29-1 with TRBJ2-6; D might be TRBD1 or TRBD2, each matching 5 bases. Germline V lookup: CDR1 SQVTM, CDR2 ANQGSEA. The V and J ends lost 4 bases and 0 bases respectively, with 10 bases between them. This CDR3 spans 15 amino acids. CDR3 region: CSVGGTFSGANVLTF. The DNA of the CDR3 is TGCAGCGTTGGAGGGACGTTCTCTGGGGCCAACGTCCTGACTTTC.

The rearrangement links TRBV19 to TRBJ1-5; D is possibly TRBD1 (5 bases). This CDR3 region has 14 residues. Trimming removed 3 bases from V and 6 bases from J, with 12 bases in between. Germline V gene lookup returns CDR1 LNHDA and CDR2 SQIVND (reference sequence). The CDR3 reads CASSMGREGQPQHF. The CDR3, as DNA: TGTGCCAGTAGTATGGGCAGGGAGGGTCAGCCCCAGCATTTT.

This clonotype was detected only a few times. V and J are TRBV24-1 and TRBJ2-3; 8 bases fit TRBD1. In germline, CDR1 is KGHDR, CDR2 SFDVKD. V shed 4 bases and J 8 bases; nucleotides not matched to a gene: 7. This CDR3 is 14 amino acids long. The CDR3 DNA follows: TGTGCCACCAGTGAACCCGACAGGGGAGCTACGCAGTATTTT. Translated: CATSEPDRGATQYF.

The chain links TRBV27 to TRBJ2-1; the D gene is possibly TRBD2 (6 bases). Germline V CDR1 and CDR2: MNHEY, SMNVEV (reference sequence). Trimming removed 2 bases from V and 6 bases from J, with 17 bases in between. The CDR3 sequence is 16 residues long. In nucleotides, the CDR3 is TGTGCCAGCAGTTTACGGCTAGCGCGGGACTCCAATGAGCAGTTCTTC. As protein: CASSLRLARDSNEQFF.

The chain uses TRBV5-1 and TRBJ1-6, with 7 bases fitting TRBD1. The germline V gene has CDR1 SGHRS and CDR2 YFSETQ. V was pared by 2 bases and J by 7 bases, with 3 bases of the junction left unmatched. The CDR3 loop spans 14 amino acids. For the CDR3, the DNA is TGCGCCAGCAGCTTCACAGGGGCCAATTCACCCCTCCACTTT. This encodes CASSFTGANSPLHF.

In its sample, this clonotype was seen many times. The chain joins TRBV25-1 to TRBJ2-1; D gene unclear. The germline CDR1 and CDR2 sequences are MGHDK and SYGVNS. The V end lost 4 bases, the J end lost 10 bases, and 5 bases lay between the germline ends. This CDR3 spans 10 amino acids. The CDR3: CASSAGEQFF. The CDR3 DNA reads as TGTGCCAGCAGTGCCGGAGAGCAGTTCTTC. Drawing the rest from reference TRBV25-1 and TRBJ2-1, the complete variable domain is EADIYQTPRYLVIGTGKKITLECSQTMGHDKMYWYQQDPGMELHLIHYSYGVNSTEKGDLSSESTVSRIRTEHFPLTLESARPSHTSQYLCASSAGEQFFGPGTRLTVL.

The chain employs TRBV12-3 or TRBV12-4 and TRBJ1-2; no clear D. The CDR3 extends over 15 amino acids. V lost 2 bases and J 0 bases, leaving 10 bases between the germline ends. Here the CDR3 DNA reads TGTGCCAGCAGTTTAATGGCGTTCACTAACTATGGCTACACCTTC. This codes for CASSLMAFTNYGYTF.

This clonotype was counted at least ten times. The chain joins TRBV20-1 to TRBJ1-5; a possible D gene is TRBD1 (6 bases). V lost 2 bases and J 4 bases, leaving 18 bases between the germline ends. The length of the CDR3 is 16 residues. The V gene's germline CDR1 is DFQATT and CDR2 SNEGSKA (reference sequence). CDR3 protein: CSARRRGRGGNQPQHF. In DNA, the CDR3 is TGCAGTGCTAGAAGGCGCGGCAGGGGAGGAAATCAGCCCCAGCATTTT.

Of note for this clonotype: This may be a read error, as it is one base from a much larger clone. This chain links TRBV20-1 with TRBJ1-1; D is ambiguous. This CDR3 region has 13 residues. V lost 2 bases and J 9 bases, leaving 16 bases between the germline ends. Germline assignment: CDR1 DFQATT and CDR2 SNEGSKA (reference sequence). The chain's CDR3 is CSARPTWGTQAFF. The DNA of the CDR3 is TGCAGTGCTAGACCGACGTGGGGAACTCAAGCTTTCTTT.